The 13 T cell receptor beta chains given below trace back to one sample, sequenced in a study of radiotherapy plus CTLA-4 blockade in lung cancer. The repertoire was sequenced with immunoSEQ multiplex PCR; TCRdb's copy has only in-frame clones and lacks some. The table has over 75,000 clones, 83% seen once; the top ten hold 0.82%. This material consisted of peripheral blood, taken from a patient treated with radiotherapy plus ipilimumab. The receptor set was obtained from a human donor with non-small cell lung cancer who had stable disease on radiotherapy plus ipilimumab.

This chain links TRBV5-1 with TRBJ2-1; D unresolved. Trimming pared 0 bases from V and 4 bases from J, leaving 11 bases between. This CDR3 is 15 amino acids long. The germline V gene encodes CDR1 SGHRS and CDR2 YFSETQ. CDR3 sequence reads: CASSLGGSAYNEQFF. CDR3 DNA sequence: TGCGCCAGCAGCTTGGGTGGCAGCGCTTACAATGAGCAGTTCTTC.

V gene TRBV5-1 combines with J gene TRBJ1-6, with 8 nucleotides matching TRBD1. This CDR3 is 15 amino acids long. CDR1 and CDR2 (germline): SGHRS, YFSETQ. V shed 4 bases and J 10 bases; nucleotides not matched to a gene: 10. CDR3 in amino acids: CASSLGQGGKSPLHF. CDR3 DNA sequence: TGCGCCAGCAGCCTCGGACAGGGTGGAAAGTCACCCCTCCACTTT.

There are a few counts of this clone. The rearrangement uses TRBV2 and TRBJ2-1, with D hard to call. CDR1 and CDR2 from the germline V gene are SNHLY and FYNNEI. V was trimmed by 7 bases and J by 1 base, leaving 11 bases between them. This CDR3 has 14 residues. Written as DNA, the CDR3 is TGTGCCAGCAAGGTCGCGCTTTCCTACAATGAGCAGTTCTTC. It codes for CASKVALSYNEQFF. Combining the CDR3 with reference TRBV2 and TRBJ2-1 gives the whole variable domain EPEVTQTPSHQVTQMGQEVILRCVPISNHLYFYWYRQILGQKVEFLVSFYNNEISEKSEIFDDQFSVERPDGSNFTLKIRSTKLEDSAMYFCASKVALSYNEQFFGPGTRLTVL.

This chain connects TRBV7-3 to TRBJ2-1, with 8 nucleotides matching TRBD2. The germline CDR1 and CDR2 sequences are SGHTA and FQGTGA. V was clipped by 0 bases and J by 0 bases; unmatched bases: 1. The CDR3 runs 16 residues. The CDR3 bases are TGTGCCAGCAGCTTAACCCGGGGGGGCTCCTACAATGAGCAGTTCTTC. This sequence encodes CASSLTRGGSYNEQFF. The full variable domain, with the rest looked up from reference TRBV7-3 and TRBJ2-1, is GAGVSQTPSNKVTEKGKYVELRCDPISGHTALYWYRQSLGQGPEFLIYFQGTGAADDSGLPNDRFFAVRPEGSVSTLKIQRTERGDSAVYLCASSLTRGGSYNEQFFGPGTRLTVL.

The CDR3 loop is CASSSGQGGNYGYTF. As DNA, the CDR3 is TGTGCCAGCAGTAGCGGACAGGGCGGTAACTATGGCTACACCTTC. This chain uses TRBV6-1 with TRBJ1-2; 8 bases agree with TRBD1. J gave up 1 base and V 5 bases, and 6 bases lay outside the gene matches. This CDR3 contains 15 residues. The germline V gene encodes CDR1 MNHNS and CDR2 SASEGT.

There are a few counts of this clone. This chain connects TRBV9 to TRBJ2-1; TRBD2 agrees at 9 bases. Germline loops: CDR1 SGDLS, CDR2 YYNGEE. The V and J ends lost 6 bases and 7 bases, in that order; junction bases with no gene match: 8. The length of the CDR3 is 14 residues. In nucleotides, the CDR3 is TGTGCCAGCACGACTAGCGGTTTAGGAAATGAGCAGTTCTTC. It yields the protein CASTTSGLGNEQFF.

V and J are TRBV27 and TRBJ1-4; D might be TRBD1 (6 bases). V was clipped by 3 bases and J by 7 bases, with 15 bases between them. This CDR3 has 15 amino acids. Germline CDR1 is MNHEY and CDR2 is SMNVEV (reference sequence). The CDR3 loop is CASSLGGASGEKLFF. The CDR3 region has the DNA TGTGCCAGCAGTTTGGGGGGGGCGAGTGGTGAAAAACTGTTTTTT.

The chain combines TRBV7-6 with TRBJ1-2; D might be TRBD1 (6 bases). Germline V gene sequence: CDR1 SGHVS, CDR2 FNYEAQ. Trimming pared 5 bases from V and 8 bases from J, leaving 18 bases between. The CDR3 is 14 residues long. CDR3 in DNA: TGTGCCAGCAGCCTCGGCGAGGGGGTAGGAGGCTACACCTTC. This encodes CASSLGEGVGGYTF.

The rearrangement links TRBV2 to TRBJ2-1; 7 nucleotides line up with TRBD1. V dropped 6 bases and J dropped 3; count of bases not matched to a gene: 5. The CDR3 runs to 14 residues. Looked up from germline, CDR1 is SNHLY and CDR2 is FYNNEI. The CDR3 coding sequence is TGTGCCAGCAGGGTGGACAGGAACTACAATGAGCAGTTCTTC. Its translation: CASRVDRNYNEQFF.

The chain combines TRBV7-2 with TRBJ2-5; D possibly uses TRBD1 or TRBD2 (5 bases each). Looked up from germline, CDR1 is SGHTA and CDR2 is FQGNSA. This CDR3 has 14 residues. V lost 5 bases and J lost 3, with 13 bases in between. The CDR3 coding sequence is TGTGCCAGCAGCCGAAAGGGACGAGAAGAGACCCAGTACTTC. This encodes CASSRKGREETQYF.

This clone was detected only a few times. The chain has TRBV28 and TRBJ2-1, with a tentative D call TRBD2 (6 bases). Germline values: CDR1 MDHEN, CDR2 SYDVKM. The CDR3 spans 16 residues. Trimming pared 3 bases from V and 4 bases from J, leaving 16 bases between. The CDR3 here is CASSFSTGALYNEQFF. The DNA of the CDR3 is TGTGCCAGCAGTTTCTCCACGGGAGCCCTATACAATGAGCAGTTCTTC.

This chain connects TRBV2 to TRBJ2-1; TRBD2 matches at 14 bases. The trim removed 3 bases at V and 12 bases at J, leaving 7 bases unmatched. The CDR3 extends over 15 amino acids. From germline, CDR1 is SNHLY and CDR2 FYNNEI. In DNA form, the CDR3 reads TGTGCCAGCAGTGAGGGACTAGCGGGAGCGTACGGGCAGTTCTTC. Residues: CASSEGLAGAYGQFF.

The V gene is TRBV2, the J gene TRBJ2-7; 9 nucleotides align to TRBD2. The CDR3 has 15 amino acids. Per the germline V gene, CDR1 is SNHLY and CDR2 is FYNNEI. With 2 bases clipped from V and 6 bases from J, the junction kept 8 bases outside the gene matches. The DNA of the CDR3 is TGTGCCAGCAGTGAAACAGCGGGGGGACTGGGCGAGCAGTACTTC. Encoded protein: CASSETAGGLGEQYF.